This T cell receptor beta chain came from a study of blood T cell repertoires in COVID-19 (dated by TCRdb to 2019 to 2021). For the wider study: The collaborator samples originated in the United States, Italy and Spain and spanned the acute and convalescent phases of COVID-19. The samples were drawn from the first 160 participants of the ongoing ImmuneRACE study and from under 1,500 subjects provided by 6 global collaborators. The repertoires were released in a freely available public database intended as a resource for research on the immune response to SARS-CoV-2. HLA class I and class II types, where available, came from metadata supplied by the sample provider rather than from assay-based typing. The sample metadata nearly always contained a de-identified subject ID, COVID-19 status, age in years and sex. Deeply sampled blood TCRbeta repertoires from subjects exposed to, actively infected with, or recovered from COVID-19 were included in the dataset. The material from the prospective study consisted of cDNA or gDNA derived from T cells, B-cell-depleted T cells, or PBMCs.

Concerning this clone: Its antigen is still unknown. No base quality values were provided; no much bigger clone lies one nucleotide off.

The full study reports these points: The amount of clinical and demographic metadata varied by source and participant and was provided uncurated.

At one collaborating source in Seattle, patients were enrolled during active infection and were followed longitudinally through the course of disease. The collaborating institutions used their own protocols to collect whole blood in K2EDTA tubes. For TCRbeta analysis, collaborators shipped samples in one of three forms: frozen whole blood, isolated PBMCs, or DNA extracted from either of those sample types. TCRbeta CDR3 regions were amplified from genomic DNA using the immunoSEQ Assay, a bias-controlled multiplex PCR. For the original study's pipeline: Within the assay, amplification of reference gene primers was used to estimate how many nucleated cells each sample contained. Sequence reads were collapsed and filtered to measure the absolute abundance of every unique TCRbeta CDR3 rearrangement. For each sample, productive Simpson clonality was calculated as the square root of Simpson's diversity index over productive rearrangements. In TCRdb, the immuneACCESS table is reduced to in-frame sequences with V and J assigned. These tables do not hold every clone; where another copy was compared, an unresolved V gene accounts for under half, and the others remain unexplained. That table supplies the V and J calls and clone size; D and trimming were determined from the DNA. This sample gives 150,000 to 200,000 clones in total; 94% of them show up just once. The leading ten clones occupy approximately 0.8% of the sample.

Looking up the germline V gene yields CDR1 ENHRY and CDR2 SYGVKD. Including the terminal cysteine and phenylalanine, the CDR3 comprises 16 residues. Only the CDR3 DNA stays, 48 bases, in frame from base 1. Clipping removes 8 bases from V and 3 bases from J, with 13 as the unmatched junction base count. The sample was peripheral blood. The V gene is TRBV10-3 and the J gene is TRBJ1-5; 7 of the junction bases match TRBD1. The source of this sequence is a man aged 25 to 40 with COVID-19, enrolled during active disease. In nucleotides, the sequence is TGTGCCATCGGAGGGCAGGGGGGACTTAACAATCAGCCCCAGCATTTT. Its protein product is CAIGGQGGLNNQPQHF.